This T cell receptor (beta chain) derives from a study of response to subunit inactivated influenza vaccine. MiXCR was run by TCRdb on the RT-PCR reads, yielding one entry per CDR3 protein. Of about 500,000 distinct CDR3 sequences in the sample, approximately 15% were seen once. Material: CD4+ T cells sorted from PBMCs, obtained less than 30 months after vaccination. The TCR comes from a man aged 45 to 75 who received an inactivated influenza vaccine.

In DNA form, the CDR3 reads TGTGCCACCAGCAGAGATACCGGGAACCAAGAGACCCAGTACTTC. Its protein is CATSRDTGNQETQYF. The rearrangement uses TRBV15 and TRBJ2-5, with D perhaps TRBD2 (5 bases). Trimming pared 0 bases from V and 0 bases from J, leaving 8 bases between. The CDR3 sequence is 15 residues long. Germline V gene sequence: CDR1 LNHNV, CDR2 YYDKDF (reference sequence).